The clone carrying this T cell receptor (beta chain) has ten or more counts. Its antigen is unknown. The time point denotes: newly diagnosed GD, antithyroid drugs for less than 3 months. The TCR library was made from RNA extracted from PBMCs. With iRepertoire HTBI primers and Arm-PCR of CDR3 regions, TCR beta libraries were built. Using its own MiXCR run on the multiplex PCR reads, TCRdb lists one record per CDR3 protein. The top ten clones hold around 36% of a sample with some 320,000 distinct CDR3 sequences, about 20% of them seen once. The data are from a study of regulatory T cells in long-lasting Graves disease. In the study overall: Newly diagnosed Graves' patients had under 3 months of antithyroid drugs.

Trimming removed 0 bases from V and 5 bases from J; junction bases left unmatched: 0. This CDR3 is 14 amino acids long. Germline values: CDR1 SGHRS, CDR2 YFSETQ. Study-wide results and limits: Favored usage of TRBV28, TRBJ1-2 and TRBJ2-5 was recorded in persistent disease. Sample size, which was small, may have reduced accuracy.

The receptor was isolated from a female donor with Graves disease. V gene TRBV5-1 combines with J gene TRBJ2-5, with TRBD2 matching over 11 bases. The sequencing here drew on peripheral blood mononuclear cells (PBMCs), taken at new diagnosis, from a patient treated with antithyroid drugs. CDR3 amino acids: CASSLGTSGETQYF. The CDR3 nucleotides are TGCGCCAGCAGCTTGGGGACTAGCGGGGAGACCCAGTACTTC.